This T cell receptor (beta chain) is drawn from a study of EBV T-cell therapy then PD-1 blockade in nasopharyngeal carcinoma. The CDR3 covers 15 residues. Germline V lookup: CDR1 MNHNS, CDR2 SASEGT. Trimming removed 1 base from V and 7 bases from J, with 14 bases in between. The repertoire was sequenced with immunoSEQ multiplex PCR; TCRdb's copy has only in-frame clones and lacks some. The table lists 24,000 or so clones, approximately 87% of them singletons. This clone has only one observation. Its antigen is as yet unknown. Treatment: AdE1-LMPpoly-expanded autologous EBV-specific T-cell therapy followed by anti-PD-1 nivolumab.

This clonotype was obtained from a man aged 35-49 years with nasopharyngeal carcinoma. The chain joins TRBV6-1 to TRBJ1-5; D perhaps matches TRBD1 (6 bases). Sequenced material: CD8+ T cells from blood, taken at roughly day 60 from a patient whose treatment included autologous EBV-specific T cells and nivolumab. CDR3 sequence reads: CASSEEGTGSQPQHF. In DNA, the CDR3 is TGTGCCAGCAGTGAAGAGGGAACAGGGAGCCAGCCCCAGCATTTT.